The next 26 T cell receptor beta chains were all read from a single sample in a study of blood T cell repertoires in COVID-19. The method was immunoSEQ multiplex PCR; TCRdb's version includes in-frame clones alone and lacks a portion of them. The sample holds around 78,000 clones, around 80% seen once. Sequencing was carried out using peripheral blood. The receptor set was obtained from a human donor in a cohort sampled during active COVID-19.

This clone came up a few times. The rearrangement links TRBV27 to TRBJ2-7; 7 bases are shared with TRBD1. Germline V gene data show CDR1 as MNHEY and CDR2 as SMNVEV (reference sequence). Trimming at V came to 5 bases and at J to 1 base, leaving 11 bases not matched to a gene. This CDR3 spans 16 amino acids. This CDR3 reads CASSRAGTASSYEQYF. In DNA form, the CDR3 reads TGTGCCAGCAGTAGAGCCGGGACAGCCTCTTCCTACGAGCAGTACTTC.

The genes are TRBV10-3 and TRBJ2-7, with D possibly TRBD1 on 6 matching bases. CDR3 length: 12 residues. Germline V gene data show CDR1 as ENHRY and CDR2 as SYGVKD. V shed 9 bases and J shed 3 bases, with 12 bases lying between them. CDR3: CAIGTQIYEQYF. The CDR3 DNA reads as TGTGCCATAGGGACACAAATCTACGAGCAGTACTTC.

The chain is built from TRBV6-1 and TRBJ2-2; 8 bases agree with TRBD1. V was clipped by 4 bases and J by 4 bases; unmatched bases: 14. This CDR3 has 18 residues. Germline V lookup: CDR1 MNHNS, CDR2 SASEGT. The CDR3 DNA sequence: TGTGCCAGCAGTGCACGAAACCCAGGGGGCGGAGGCACCGGGGAGCTGTTTTTT. Its protein product is CASSARNPGGGGTGELFF.

The chain joins TRBV24-1 to TRBJ2-5, with 8 positions matching TRBD1. V was clipped by 4 bases and J by 4 bases; unmatched bases: 7. This CDR3 contains 15 residues. Germline V gene sequence: CDR1 KGHDR, CDR2 SFDVKD. Here the CDR3 reads CATSETGQGLETQYF. The CDR3, as DNA: TGTGCCACCAGTGAAACAGGACAGGGCTTAGAGACCCAGTACTTC.

This chain links TRBV7-8 with TRBJ2-2; D might be TRBD2 (5 bases). The V end lost 4 bases, the J end lost 5 bases, and 17 bases lay between the germline ends. The CDR3 sequence is 16 residues long. Germline lookup yields CDR1 SGHVS and CDR2 FQNEAQ. The CDR3 protein is CASSWFRGGLTGELFF. The CDR3 coding sequence is TGTGCCAGCAGCTGGTTCCGGGGTGGATTAACCGGGGAGCTGTTTTTT.

This chain uses TRBV27 with TRBJ2-7, with TRBD1 matching 7 bases. Trimming cost V 7 bases and J 4 bases; bases outside gene matches: 7. The CDR3 runs 13 residues. From germline, CDR1 is MNHEY and CDR2 SMNVEV (reference sequence). CDR3 protein: CASKRQGYYEQYF. Written as DNA, the CDR3 is TGTGCCAGCAAAAGACAGGGTTATTACGAGCAGTACTTC.

The rearrangement joins TRBV7-2 to TRBJ1-2; 10 bases agree with TRBD1. Germline CDR1 SGHTA, CDR2 FQGNSA. The CDR3 covers 16 residues. Trimming removed 6 bases from V and 1 base from J; junction bases left unmatched: 8. The CDR3 reads CASSLTGTGDNYGYTF. In DNA, the CDR3 is TGTGCCAGCAGTCTTACCGGGACAGGGGATAACTATGGCTACACCTTC.

This rearrangement joins TRBV7-9 to TRBJ1-6; 9 bases match TRBD1. CDR3 length equals 14 residues. V trimming: 3 bases; J trimming: 13 bases; junction bases outside the gene matches: 7. Germline V gene data show CDR1 as SEHNR and CDR2 as FQNEAQ (reference sequence). The CDR3 nucleotides are TGTGCCAGCAGCTTGGGACAGGGTTTAACTCCCCTCCACTTT. The encoded protein is CASSLGQGLTPLHF. The variable domain in full, with the rest retrieved from reference TRBV7-9 and TRBJ1-6, is DTGVSQNPRHKITKRGQNVTFRCDPISEHNRLYWYRQTLGQGPEFLTYFQNEAQLEKSRLLSDRFSAERPKGSFSTLEIQRTEQGDSAMYLCASSLGQGLTPLHFGNGTRLTVT.

J is TRBJ1-1 and V is TRBV5-1; D is possibly TRBD1 (5 bases). CDR3 length: 12 residues. The germline gives CDR1 SGHRS, CDR2 YFSETQ. V was shortened by 3 bases and J by 8 bases, with 11 bases between the two germline ends. The CDR3 nucleotides are TGCGCCAGCAGCTCACAGGTAGGAGAAGCTTTCTTT. Encoded protein: CASSSQVGEAFF.

The rearrangement links TRBV6-1 to TRBJ1-2; 8 nucleotides line up with TRBD1. The CDR3 spans 17 residues. The germline gives CDR1 MNHNS, CDR2 SASEGT. V shed 2 bases and J 4 bases; nucleotides not matched to a gene: 12. CDR3 nucleotides: TGTGCCAGCAGTGAATCGGCGGCAGGGGGCTCTCCCTATGGCTACACCTTC. The encoded protein is CASSESAAGGSPYGYTF.

This chain joins TRBV5-4 and TRBJ2-3; possibly TRBD1 for D (7 bases). The CDR3 extends over 16 amino acids. CDR1 and CDR2 from the germline V gene are SGHNT and YYREEE (reference sequence). Trimming pared 0 bases from V and 3 bases from J, leaving 14 bases between. The CDR3 protein is CASSLGRPGGTDTQYF. The CDR3 DNA reads as TGTGCCAGCAGCTTGGGGCGGCCAGGGGGGACAGATACGCAGTATTTT. The whole variable domain, remainder taken from reference TRBV5-4 and TRBJ2-3, is ETGVTQSPTHLIKTRGQQVTLRCSSQSGHNTVSWYQQALGQGPQFIFQYYREEENGRGNFPPRFSGLQFPNYSSELNVNALELDDSALYLCASSLGRPGGTDTQYFGPGTRLTVL.

This chain uses TRBV4-3 with TRBJ1-5; maybe TRBD1 (5 bases). The ends were cut back, 2 bases at V and 4 bases at J, with 12 bases in the middle. The CDR3 loop spans 15 amino acids. The V gene's germline CDR1 is LGHNA and CDR2 YSLEER. DNA for the CDR3: TGCGCCAGCAGCCAATGGGCGGGACCAAATCAGCCCCAGCATTTT. This translates into CASSQWAGPNQPQHF.

This sequence joins TRBV27 and TRBJ1-2; the D gene is possibly TRBD1 (5 bases). CDR1 MNHEY and CDR2 SMNVEV come from the germline V gene (reference sequence). CDR3 size: 13 residues. Trimming removed 5 bases from V and 5 bases from J, with 12 bases in between. The CDR3 reads CASSPRAGYGYTF. Written as DNA, the CDR3 is TGTGCCAGCAGTCCCCGGGCAGGGTATGGCTACACCTTC.

This chain uses TRBV2 with TRBJ1-1; TRBD1 agrees at 8 bases. Per germline, CDR1 SNHLY and CDR2 FYNNEI. The CDR3 sequence is 16 residues long. J was trimmed by 1 base and V by 3 bases; bases with no gene match: 7. DNA of the CDR3: TGTGCCAGCAGTGATGGCAGGGGGCAGGGGAACACTGAAGCTTTCTTT. It encodes CASSDGRGQGNTEAFF.

This clone was picked up one time. The chain has TRBV2 and TRBJ1-4; 8 bases match TRBD1. CDR1 SNHLY and CDR2 FYNNEI come from the germline V gene. This CDR3 has 14 residues. The V gene end was trimmed by 6 bases and the J gene end by 7 bases; junction bases not matched to a gene: 7. In DNA form, the CDR3 reads TGTGCCAGCAGGCGGACAGGGCAGAGTGAAAAACTGTTTTTT. Translating gives CASRRTGQSEKLFF.

This chain connects TRBV13 to TRBJ1-1; 9 positions agree with TRBD1. CDR1 and CDR2 (germline): PRHDT, FYEKMQ (reference sequence). V shed 4 bases, J shed 5 bases, and the junction held 5 bases outside the gene matches. This CDR3 is built from 14 residues. CDR3 bases: TGTGCCAGCAGCTCGACAGGGGGGATGACTGAAGCTTTCTTT. It codes for CASSSTGGMTEAFF.

The V gene is TRBV5-4, the J gene TRBJ2-3, with 13 bases fitting TRBD2. V lost 4 bases, J lost 1 base, and 3 bases stayed unmatched. This CDR3 has 16 amino acids. CDR1 and CDR2 from the germline V gene are SGHNT and YYREEE (reference sequence). In DNA, the CDR3 is TGTGCCAGCAGCCCAGGACTAGCGGGGGGCACAGATACGCAGTATTTT. It specifies CASSPGLAGGTDTQYF.

The CDR3 here is CASRVWLAGTGDEQYF. CDR3 nucleotide sequence: TGTGCCAGCAGAGTCTGGCTAGCGGGGACCGGGGACGAGCAGTACTTC. J is TRBJ2-7 and V is TRBV11-3; 9 nucleotides align to TRBD2. After removal of 6 bases from V and 5 bases from J, the junction contained 14 bases not matched to a gene. The CDR3 has 16 residues. Germline V gene lookup returns CDR1 SGHNT and CDR2 YENEEA.

This clone was seen a handful of times. The DNA of the CDR3 is TGTGCCAGCAGCTTATTAGCCGGATTTTATAGCAATCAGCCCCAGCATTTT. Translated: CASSLLAGFYSNQPQHF. J is TRBJ1-5 and V is TRBV7-8; unclear D gene. The CDR3 is 17 amino acids. Germline V gene data show CDR1 as SGHVS and CDR2 as FQNEAQ. The V and J ends lost 2 bases and 0 bases respectively, with 14 bases between them.

The genes are TRBV29-1 and TRBJ2-1; D is possibly TRBD1 (6 bases). V dropped 4 bases and J dropped 3 bases, with 19 bases sitting between them. This CDR3 comprises 16 residues. Germline CDR1 is SQVTM and CDR2 is ANQGSEA. The chain's CDR3 is CSVARGSELDYNEQFF. The CDR3 DNA is TGCAGCGTTGCCAGGGGCTCAGAATTAGACTACAATGAGCAGTTCTTC.

The chain uses TRBV7-3 and TRBJ2-3; TRBD2 aligns across 7 bases. The trim removed 5 bases at V and 5 bases at J, leaving 10 bases unmatched. The CDR3 is 15 residues long. Per germline, CDR1 SGHTA and CDR2 FQGTGA. The CDR3 nucleotides are TGTGCCAGCAGCCCACAGGCGGGGGTGATAGATACGCAGTATTTT. Its translation: CASSPQAGVIDTQYF. The full variable domain, in which reference TRBV7-3 and TRBJ2-3 provide the parts outside the CDR3, is GAGVSQTPSNKVTEKGKYVELRCDPISGHTALYWYRQSLGQGPEFLIYFQGTGAADDSGLPNDRFFAVRPEGSVSTLKIQRTERGDSAVYLCASSPQAGVIDTQYFGPGTRLTVL.

This sequence joins TRBV29-1 and TRBJ2-7, with D hard to call. V was cut by 4 bases and J by 6 bases, with 16 bases left in between. The CDR3 consists of 13 residues. CDR1 is SQVTM and CDR2 is ANQGSEA in the germline V gene. The CDR3 reads CSVATAVAGEQYF. The CDR3 nucleotides read TGCAGCGTTGCGACGGCCGTGGCAGGCGAGCAGTACTTC.

This chain links TRBV18 with TRBJ1-5, with TRBD1 matching over 11 bases. V trimming: 3 bases; J trimming: 1 base; junction bases outside the gene matches: 8. The CDR3 totals 18 residues. CDR1 and CDR2 (germline): KGHSH, LQKENI. The CDR3 region has the DNA TGTGCCAGCTCACCCCGGGACAGGGGGGGGCACAGCAATCAGCCCCAGCATTTT. It encodes CASSPRDRGGHSNQPQHF.

J is TRBJ1-4 and V is TRBV5-1; no firm D call. Germline values: CDR1 SGHRS, CDR2 YFSETQ. This CDR3 has 15 residues. Trimming left V 4 bases short and J 8 bases short, with 18 bases between. The CDR3, as DNA: TGCGCCAGCAGCCCGGGGTTAGCCGTGCAGGAAAAACTGTTTTTT. Its protein is CASSPGLAVQEKLFF.

The chain is built from TRBV5-1 and TRBJ2-1; 10 bases fit TRBD2. This CDR3 has 17 amino acids. CDR1 and CDR2 from the germline V gene are SGHRS and YFSETQ. The junction had 9 bases not matched to a gene; V was cut back by 0 bases and J by 6 bases. CDR3 in DNA: TGCGCCAGCAGCTTGGCTTTCAGTAGCGGGGGGTTCAATGAGCAGTTCTTC. Translating it yields CASSLAFSSGGFNEQFF. Together with reference TRBV5-1 and TRBJ2-1, the CDR3 gives the full variable domain: KAGVTQTPRYLIKTRGQQVTLSCSPISGHRSVSWYQQTPGQGLQFLFEYFSETQRNKGNFPGRFSGRQFSNSRSEMNVSTLELGDSALYLCASSLAFSSGGFNEQFFGPGTRLTVL.

V gene TRBV2 combines with J gene TRBJ1-1, with TRBD1 matching over 10 bases. V trimming: 4 bases; J trimming: 1 base; junction bases outside the gene matches: 3. The CDR3 consists of 15 residues. Germline lookup yields CDR1 SNHLY and CDR2 FYNNEI. The CDR3 reads CASSGQGAGNTEAFF. The CDR3 DNA follows: TGTGCCAGCAGTGGACAGGGGGCCGGGAACACTGAAGCTTTCTTT.